This entry lists 25 T cell receptor beta chains sequenced from one sample in a study of blood T cell repertoires in COVID-19. Sequencing was performed with immunoSEQ multiplex PCR; in TCRdb, only in-frame clones are kept and a portion is missing. The data contain 15,000 to 18,000 clones, around 87% of them seen just once; the ten biggest clones take up 52%. Sequenced sample: peripheral blood. These receptors all come from a man aged 60-69 years with acute or convalescent COVID-19.

The rearrangement uses TRBV5-4 and TRBJ2-6; 7 bases map to TRBD1. The CDR3 has 15 amino acids. Trimming at V came to 1 base and at J to 4 bases, leaving 2 bases not matched to a gene. Germline V CDR1 and CDR2: SGHNT, YYREEE (reference sequence). CDR3 sequence (DNA): TGTGCCAGCAGCTTGACAGGGGCCGGGGCCAACGTCCTGACTTTC. Translated: CASSLTGAGANVLTF.

The chain combines TRBV5-4 with TRBJ2-2, with a possible D match to TRBD2 (5 bases). V lost 6 bases to trimming and J lost 2 bases, with 8 bases between them. This CDR3 has 13 residues. The V gene's germline CDR1 is SGHNT and CDR2 YYREEE (reference sequence). DNA of the CDR3: TGTGCCAGCACCGGGGAAAACACCGGGGAGCTGTTTTTT. Its translation: CASTGENTGELFF.

This chain links TRBV29-1 with TRBJ1-3, with TRBD1 matching 8 bases. Germline loops: CDR1 SQVTM, CDR2 ANQGSEA. The CDR3 loop spans 15 amino acids. Unmatched junction bases numbered 6, after V lost 5 bases and J lost 0 bases. CDR3 DNA: TGCAGCGTTCTTATGACAGGGGACTCTGGAAACACCATATATTTT. Protein product: CSVLMTGDSGNTIYF.

As to this clone: Within the sample, other DNA sequences also encode this same CDR3. The chain recombines TRBV2 with TRBJ2-3; D is possibly TRBD2 (5 bases). There are 13 residues in the CDR3. Per the germline V gene, CDR1 is SNHLY and CDR2 is FYNNEI. The V and J ends lost 4 bases and 2 bases respectively, with 7 bases between them. CDR3: CASSADYTDTQYF. The CDR3 DNA is TGTGCCAGCAGTGCTGACTACACAGATACGCAGTATTTT.

The chain joins TRBV7-9 to TRBJ1-1; TRBD1 is a possible D gene (5 bases). Between the trimmed V and J ends, which lost 6 bases and 2 bases, there was a span of 13 bases. CDR1 and CDR2 from the germline V gene are SEHNR and FQNEAQ (reference sequence). There are 14 residues in the CDR3. CDR3 bases: TGTGCCAGCAGACCGACAGCCCAAAACACTGAAGCTTTCTTT. Amino acid sequence: CASRPTAQNTEAFF. Together with reference TRBV7-9 and TRBJ1-1, the CDR3 gives the full variable domain: DTGVSQNPRHKITKRGQNVTFRCDPISEHNRLYWYRQTLGQGPEFLTYFQNEAQLEKSRLLSDRFSAERPKGSFSTLEIQRTEQGDSAMYLCASRPTAQNTEAFFGQGTRLTVV.

In this sample, this clone is medium-sized. The chain links TRBV11-2 to TRBJ1-4; perhaps TRBD1 as D (5 bases). The CDR3 is 15 residues long. Trimming left V 5 bases short and J 3 bases short, with 13 bases between. CDR1 is SGHAT, CDR2 FQNNGV, per germline. The CDR3 protein is CASSIGAEPNEKLFF. In DNA, the CDR3 is TGTGCCAGCAGCATTGGGGCAGAGCCTAATGAAAAACTGTTTTTT. The full variable domain, completed using reference TRBV11-2 and TRBJ1-4, is EAGVAQSPRYKIIEKRQSVAFWCNPISGHATLYWYQQILGQGPKLLIQFQNNGVVDDSQLPKDRFSAERLKGVDSTLKIQPAKLEDSAVYLCASSIGAEPNEKLFFGSGTQLSVL.

The rearrangement joins TRBV5-1 to TRBJ2-5; D is perhaps TRBD1 (8 bases). The V end lost 4 bases, the J end lost 4 bases, and 14 bases lay between the germline ends. Germline CDR1 and CDR2: SGHRS and YFSETQ. This CDR3 has 14 residues. The CDR3 spells CASSLTGEGETQYF. CDR3 coding DNA: TGCGCCAGCAGCCTGACAGGGGAGGGAGAGACCCAGTACTTC.

This clone was observed a few times. This chain connects TRBV6-6 to TRBJ1-6, with 8 bases fitting TRBD1. Trimming cost V 6 bases and J 7 bases; bases outside gene matches: 8. This CDR3 is built from 15 residues. Germline assignment: CDR1 MNHNY and CDR2 SVGAGI (reference sequence). The CDR3 DNA reads TGTGCCAGCAGCCTGCAGGGGGCGGGGAATTCACCCCTCCACTTT. The encoded protein is CASSLQGAGNSPLHF.

This chain connects TRBV7-9 to TRBJ2-5; 9 nucleotides match TRBD1. The germline V gene encodes CDR1 SEHNR and CDR2 FQNEAQ (reference sequence). The CDR3 loop spans 14 amino acids. V shed 5 bases, J shed 4 bases, and the junction held 5 bases outside the gene matches. The DNA of the CDR3 is TGTGCCAGCAGCCGGACAGGGGATGGAGAGACCCAGTACTTC. Translating gives CASSRTGDGETQYF.

This CDR3 is CASSLAGGRGTEAFF. The CDR3 DNA reads TGTGCCAGCAGCTTAGCAGGGGGAAGGGGTACTGAAGCTTTCTTT. V gene TRBV7-9 combines with J gene TRBJ1-1; TRBD1 might be the D (6 bases). The CDR3 runs 15 residues. The V end lost 0 bases, the J end lost 5 bases, and 13 bases lay between the germline ends. Germline assignment: CDR1 SEHNR and CDR2 FQNEAQ (reference sequence).

V usage is TRBV9 and J usage is TRBJ2-1; 7 positions agree with TRBD1. The CDR3 has 15 amino acids. CDR1 is SGDLS, CDR2 YYNGEE, per germline. Trimming cost V 2 bases and J 8 bases; bases outside gene matches: 10. CDR3 sequence (DNA): TGTGCCAGCAGCGTCGAGGGGGCGCAGGTATATGAGCAGTTCTTC. Translating gives CASSVEGAQVYEQFF.

This chain's CDR3 is CASSQEPGVATDTQYF. CDR3 bases: TGCGCCAGCAGCCAAGAACCAGGGGTTGCGACAGATACGCAGTATTTT. The J gene is TRBJ2-3, the V gene TRBV4-3; possibly TRBD1 for D (6 bases). Germline values: CDR1 LGHNA, CDR2 YSLEER. The V end was cut by 0 bases, the J end by 3 bases, with 13 bases between. This CDR3 is 16 amino acids long.

The rearrangement joins TRBV30 to TRBJ2-7; the match to TRBD1 covers 10 bases. The germline gives CDR1 GTSNPN, CDR2 SVGIG (reference sequence). This CDR3 has 15 amino acids. Trimming removed 2 bases from V and 2 bases from J; junction bases left unmatched: 6. The CDR3 DNA is TGTGCCTGGAGTACCCGGGACAGGGGAACCTACGAGCAGTACTTC. Protein product: CAWSTRDRGTYEQYF. Full variable domain (outside the CDR3, taken from reference TRBV30 and TRBJ2-7): SQTIHQWPATLVQPVGSPLSLECTVEGTSNPNLYWYRQAAGRGLQLLFYSVGIGQISSEVPQNLSASRPQDRQFILSSKKLLLSDSGFYLCAWSTRDRGTYEQYFGPGTRLTVT.

The rearrangement joins TRBV28 to TRBJ1-1; no definite D call. The CDR3 has 12 residues. From germline, CDR1 is MDHEN and CDR2 SYDVKM. V lost 6 bases and J 5 bases, leaving 10 bases between the germline ends. CDR3 amino acids: CASSLLRTEAFF. The DNA for the CDR3 is TGTGCCAGCAGCCTATTACGGACTGAAGCTTTCTTT.

The table lists this clone with a count of one. The chain recombines TRBV30 with TRBJ2-7; 10 bases are a match to TRBD1. J lost 9 bases, V lost 5 bases, and 10 bases had no gene match. CDR3 length: 13 amino acids. The germline gives CDR1 GTSNPN, CDR2 SVGIG (reference sequence). Here the CDR3 reads CAWGDRGPGGQYF. In nucleotides, the CDR3 is TGTGCCTGGGGGGACAGGGGTCCTGGGGGGCAGTACTTC.

This chain connects TRBV12-3 or TRBV12-4 to TRBJ1-5; tentative D call: TRBD1 (6 bases). This CDR3 region has 13 residues. Trimming shortened V by 6 bases and J by 3 bases, and 9 bases separated the two germline ends. CDR3 nucleotide sequence: TGTGCCAGCAGACAGGGAACCAATCAGCCCCAGCATTTT. It specifies CASRQGTNQPQHF.

The V call is TRBV19, the J call TRBJ2-6; the D is unclear. The CDR3 loop spans 15 amino acids. V gave up 7 bases and J gave up 3 bases, with 13 bases separating them. Germline values: CDR1 LNHDA, CDR2 SQIVND (reference sequence). Here the CDR3 DNA reads TGTGCCAGTACCGATTCAGGCTATGGGGCCAACGTCCTGACTTTC. Translation gives CASTDSGYGANVLTF.

The chain joins TRBV7-9 to TRBJ2-1; possible D gene TRBD2, 5 bases. Trimming removed 5 bases at V and 3 bases at J, with 11 bases between. The CDR3 is made up of 14 amino acids. Per germline, CDR1 SEHNR and CDR2 FQNEAQ (reference sequence). This CDR3 is CASSLGSGYNEQFF. The CDR3 DNA is TGTGCCAGCAGCCTAGGGAGCGGCTACAATGAGCAGTTCTTC.

The chain combines TRBV10-2 with TRBJ2-5; 7 bases line up with TRBD1. CDR3 length equals 15 residues. With 6 bases clipped from V and 2 bases from J, the junction kept 9 bases outside the gene matches. Germline V gene lookup returns CDR1 WSHSY and CDR2 SAAADI. The CDR3 nucleotides read TGCGCCAGCAGACTCGACCCAGGGGGACAAGAGACCCAGTACTTC. Its translation: CASRLDPGGQETQYF.

This clone was seen more than once but under ten times. The chain employs TRBV18 and TRBJ2-7, with TRBD2 matching 8 bases. The CDR3 is made up of 14 amino acids. Germline assignment: CDR1 KGHSH and CDR2 LQKENI. V lost 3 bases and J lost 7; bases outside the gene matches: 8. The chain's CDR3 is CASSPSTGGREQYF. In DNA, the CDR3 is TGTGCCAGCTCACCCTCTACGGGGGGGAGGGAGCAGTACTTC.

This clone was counted only a few times. V is TRBV4-1 and J is TRBJ2-2; 8 bases fit TRBD2. This CDR3 has 16 amino acids. Trimming took 5 bases from V and 3 from J; bases not matched to a gene: 8. Germline V gene lookup returns CDR1 MGHRA and CDR2 YSYEKL. The CDR3 loop is CASSASKLADTGELFF. For the CDR3, the DNA is TGCGCCAGCAGCGCAAGTAAACTAGCGGACACCGGGGAGCTGTTTTTT.

V usage is TRBV3-1 (or the pseudogene TRBV3-2) and J usage is TRBJ1-1; D possibly corresponds to TRBD1 (5 bases). V was pared by 2 bases and J by 4 bases, with 8 bases between. The germline CDR1 and CDR2 sequences are LGHDT and YNNKEL (reference sequence). The CDR3 extends over 13 amino acids. The CDR3 DNA sequence: TGTGCCAGCAGCCAAACGACAGTCACTGAAGCTTTCTTT. It yields the protein CASSQTTVTEAFF.

The chain employs TRBV9 and TRBJ2-3; 13 nucleotides agree with TRBD2. Germline CDR1 reads SGDLS; CDR2 reads YYNGEE. CDR3 length equals 17 residues. The V and J ends lost 0 bases and 4 bases, in that order; junction bases with no gene match: 5. The DNA of the CDR3 is TGTGCCAGCAGCGTAGCCGGGACTAGCGGGAATTCAGATACGCAGTATTTT. This translates into CASSVAGTSGNSDTQYF.

Worth noting for this clone: This likely comes from a read error, as the CDR3 has no conserved phenylalanine or tryptophan at its end. The DNA is left out, because the CDR3 cannot be placed on it with certainty; the CDR3 is given as TCRdb lists it. This sequence joins TRBV7-3 and TRBJ2-3; the table gives TRBD2 as D, unverified against the DNA. Including both end residues, the CDR3 is 13 amino acids long. From germline, CDR1 is SGHTA and CDR2 FQGTGA. The CDR3: CASSPTGTSTRLE.

J is TRBJ1-6 and V is TRBV12-3 or TRBV12-4; D gene uncertain. The CDR3 consists of 13 residues. The ends were cut back, 11 bases at V and 7 bases at J, with 15 bases in the middle. CDR3 sequence: CASNPRQNSPLHF. The CDR3 DNA follows: TGTGCCTCTAACCCACGCCAAAATTCACCCCTCCACTTT.